The 27 T cell receptor beta chains presented below share a single source sample, sequenced in a study of cytomegalovirus exposure and HLA in healthy donors. PCR involved 60 Vbeta and 13 Jbeta primers. Clones were sequenced by immunoSEQ multiplex PCR, and TCRdb holds only the in-frame ones, with some missing. Of around 160,000 clones in the sample, 65% to 80% were seen once. The sequencing sample was made of PBMCs. These receptor sequences come from a man in his forties in good health and CMV-seropositive.

This clone was counted once. The genes are TRBV4-2 and TRBJ2-1; D gene ambiguous. Germline V lookup: CDR1 LGHNA, CDR2 YNFKEQ. The CDR3 consists of 14 residues. V lost 1 base, J lost 6 bases, and 10 bases lay in between. CDR3 sequence: CASSQATPVNEQFF. In nucleotides, the CDR3 is TGTGCCAGCAGCCAAGCCACCCCGGTCAATGAGCAGTTCTTC.

The chain is built from TRBV6-6 and TRBJ2-1; D unresolved. The V gene's germline CDR1 is MNHNY and CDR2 SVGAGI (reference sequence). V was trimmed by 0 bases and J by 4 bases, leaving 7 bases between them. The CDR3 totals 14 residues. CDR3 residues: CASSYSYSYNEQFF. The DNA for the CDR3 is TGTGCCAGCAGTTACTCGTACAGTTACAATGAGCAGTTCTTC.

V is TRBV28 and J is TRBJ1-4, with D maybe TRBD1 (6 bases). Germline V gene lookup returns CDR1 MDHEN and CDR2 SYDVKM. V was trimmed by 5 bases and J by 13 bases, leaving 14 bases between them. The CDR3 is 12 residues long. CDR3 coding DNA: TGTGCCAGCAGTATTACAGGGAGAGGACTGTTTTTT. Amino acid sequence: CASSITGRGLFF.

In its sample, this clone was seen once. V and J are TRBV2 and TRBJ1-1, with no clear D. Germline assignment: CDR1 SNHLY and CDR2 FYNNEI. The CDR3 loop spans 14 amino acids. V was pared by 6 bases and J by 4 bases, with 15 bases between. CDR3 sequence reads: CASRITSPSTEAFF. The DNA for the CDR3 is TGTGCCAGCAGGATTACGTCTCCCAGCACTGAAGCTTTCTTT.

The chain uses TRBV27 and TRBJ2-5; TRBD1 aligns across 8 bases. The better agreement between TRBJ2-7 and the DNA end casts doubt on the J call. CDR3 length: 15 amino acids. The germline CDR1 and CDR2 sequences are MNHEY and SMNVEV (reference sequence). The CDR3 is CASSPGSGGTYEQYF. DNA for the CDR3: TGTGCCAGCAGTCCCGGATCAGGGGGCACCTACGAGCAGTACTTC.

The V gene is TRBV18, the J gene TRBJ1-4; D is ambiguous. The CDR3 has 14 residues. Germline V lookup: CDR1 KGHSH, CDR2 LQKENI. V was shortened by 4 bases and J by 3 bases, with 9 bases between the two germline ends. The CDR3 loop reads CASSLGAANEKLFF. The DNA for the CDR3 is TGTGCCAGCTCACTGGGTGCGGCTAATGAAAAACTGTTTTTT.

This clone was seen more than once but under ten times. This chain connects TRBV11-2 to TRBJ1-2; TRBD1 might be the D (5 bases). This CDR3 spans 14 amino acids. Trimming left V 5 bases short and J 3 bases short, with 13 bases between. Per the germline V gene, CDR1 is SGHAT and CDR2 is FQNNGV. The CDR3 sequence is CASSPAGLDYGYTF. The CDR3, as DNA: TGTGCCAGCAGCCCGGCGGGGCTCGACTATGGCTACACCTTC.

The rearrangement joins TRBV5-5 to TRBJ1-2; the match to TRBD1 covers 7 bases. V trimming: 3 bases; J trimming: 4 bases; junction bases outside the gene matches: 9. Germline V gene lookup returns CDR1 SGHKS and CDR2 YYEKEE (reference sequence). CDR3 length: 15 residues. This CDR3 is CASSSEPTGFYGYTF. CDR3 nucleotide sequence: TGTGCCAGCAGCTCCGAGCCGACAGGGTTCTATGGCTACACCTTC. Together with reference TRBV5-5 and TRBJ1-2, the CDR3 gives the full variable domain: DAGVTQSPTHLIKTRGQQVTLRCSPISGHKSVSWYQQVLGQGPQFIFQYYEKEERGRGNFPDRFSARQFPNYSSELNVNALLLGDSALYLCASSSEPTGFYGYTFGSGTRLTVV.

Of note for this clone: Since the CDR3 does not end with the conserved phenylalanine or tryptophan, this likely comes from a read error. The chain couples TRBV29-1 to TRBJ2-7; possible D gene TRBD1, 6 bases. Germline-derived CDR1 and CDR2 are SQVTM and ANQGSEA. The CDR3 covers 11 residues. V lost 1 base and J 6 bases, leaving 7 bases between the germline ends. The CDR3 region is CSVEGRGEQYL. The DNA of the CDR3 is TGCAGCGTTGAAGGCAGGGGCGAGCAGTACCTC.

V usage is TRBV10-1 and J usage is TRBJ2-5; possible D gene TRBD2, 6 bases. The closer fit of TRBJ2-7 to the DNA end suggests the J call may be wrong. The CDR3 is 13 residues long. The germline CDR1 and CDR2 sequences are WNHNN and SYGVQD (reference sequence). The CDR3 protein is CASSGGTGYEQYF. DNA of the CDR3: TGCGCCAGCAGTGGAGGGACTGGCTACGAGCAGTACTTC.

The chain uses TRBV2 and TRBJ2-1; D might be TRBD1 (5 bases). This CDR3 comprises 16 residues. The V and J ends lost 10 bases and 8 bases respectively, with 27 bases between them. The germline V gene encodes CDR1 SNHLY and CDR2 FYNNEI. CDR3 in DNA: TGTGCCAAGCATCCTCGAGGAGAAGGGGCGAGAGATGAGCAGTTCTTC. Amino acid sequence: CAKHPRGEGARDEQFF.

J is TRBJ2-7 and V is TRBV2; 7 bases agree with TRBD1. V lost 4 bases, J lost 12 bases, and 21 bases stayed unmatched. The CDR3 spans 16 residues. Germline loops: CDR1 SNHLY, CDR2 FYNNEI. CDR3 sequence: CASSVTRRDSFPPRYF. The DNA of the CDR3 is TGTGCCAGCAGTGTTACCCGCCGGGACAGCTTCCCCCCCCGGTACTTC.

This clone was recorded only once. This sequence joins TRBV6-6 and TRBJ1-5, with D perhaps TRBD1 (5 bases). CDR3 length: 15 residues. Per the germline V gene, CDR1 is MNHNY and CDR2 is SVGAGI (reference sequence). V lost 6 bases, J lost 0 bases, and 12 bases lay in between. The CDR3 is CASSSDSYSNQPQHF. In DNA form, the CDR3 reads TGTGCCAGCAGCTCTGACAGCTATAGCAATCAGCCCCAGCATTTT.

This clone has a handful of counts. DNA of the CDR3: TGTGCCAGCCGGGGTTACGAGCAGTACTTC. This gives the protein CASRGYEQYF. V gene TRBV28 combines with J gene TRBJ2-7, with a tentative D call TRBD2 (5 bases). This CDR3 contains 10 residues. Germline-derived CDR1 and CDR2 are MDHEN and SYDVKM. The V gene lost 8 bases and the J gene lost 4 bases, with 6 bases spanning the gap.

The chain joins TRBV5-1 to TRBJ2-3; D is ambiguous. The CDR3 covers 15 residues. V was trimmed by 0 bases and J by 0 bases, leaving 8 bases between them. The V gene's germline CDR1 is SGHRS and CDR2 YFSETQ. CDR3 DNA sequence: TGCGCCAGCAGCTTGGGGGCAGTCAGCACAGATACGCAGTATTTT. This gives the protein CASSLGAVSTDTQYF.

The rearrangement links TRBV30 to TRBJ1-2, with D perhaps matching TRBD1 (5 bases). The CDR3 loop spans 15 amino acids. The germline gives CDR1 GTSNPN, CDR2 SVGIG (reference sequence). The V end was cut by 0 bases, the J end by 4 bases, with 15 bases between. The CDR3 is CAWSVMAGKSYGYTF. The CDR3 DNA is TGTGCCTGGAGTGTAATGGCAGGGAAAAGCTATGGCTACACCTTC.

The rearrangement joins TRBV5-4 to TRBJ2-1; 15 nucleotides match TRBD2. There are 15 residues in the CDR3. Losses at the gene ends were 4 bases for V and 8 bases for J; bases not matched to a gene: 4. The germline V gene encodes CDR1 SGHNT and CDR2 YYREEE (reference sequence). Written as DNA, the CDR3 is TGTGCCAGCAGCCCCGGGACTAGCGGGAGGTATGAGCAGTTCTTC. Translating it yields CASSPGTSGRYEQFF.

CDR3 sequence: CASSVGTHYNYGYTF. The DNA of the CDR3 is TGTGCCAGCAGTGTTGGGACACACTATAACTATGGCTACACCTTC. The rearrangement uses TRBV6-1 and TRBJ1-2; D may be TRBD1 (6 bases). This CDR3 has 15 amino acids. Germline loops: CDR1 MNHNS, CDR2 SASEGT. Trimming left V 4 bases short and J 1 base short, with 13 bases between.

J is TRBJ2-7 and V is TRBV5-1; D is perhaps TRBD2 (6 bases). Between the trimmed V and J ends, which lost 4 bases and 4 bases, there was a span of 18 bases. Germline V gene data show CDR1 as SGHRS and CDR2 as YFSETQ. This CDR3 is built from 15 residues. The CDR3: CASSPGLPRGYEQYF. DNA for the CDR3: TGCGCCAGCAGCCCAGGACTTCCTCGGGGGTACGAGCAGTACTTC. Looking up the rest from reference TRBV5-1 and TRBJ2-7 gives the full variable domain: KAGVTQTPRYLIKTRGQQVTLSCSPISGHRSVSWYQQTPGQGLQFLFEYFSETQRNKGNFPGRFSGRQFSNSRSEMNVSTLELGDSALYLCASSPGLPRGYEQYFGPGTRLTVT.

The genes are TRBV18 and TRBJ1-4, with 7 bases that match TRBD1. Per the germline V gene, CDR1 is KGHSH and CDR2 is LQKENI. This CDR3 region has 16 residues. After removal of 4 bases from V and 0 bases from J, the junction contained 5 bases not matched to a gene. The CDR3 sequence is CASSQGQSATNEKLFF. The CDR3 DNA follows: TGTGCCAGCTCACAGGGACAGTCAGCAACTAATGAAAAACTGTTTTTT.

This chain links TRBV7-3 with TRBJ2-1; 8 nucleotides match TRBD2. The CDR3 totals 15 residues. V dropped 2 bases and J dropped 8; count of bases not matched to a gene: 8. Germline assignment: CDR1 SGHTA and CDR2 FQGTGA. DNA of the CDR3: TGTGCCAGCAGCTTACGGGGGACTAGTCTAGATGAGCAGTTCTTC. Translating it yields CASSLRGTSLDEQFF.

V and J are TRBV9 and TRBJ2-5; 9 bases are shared with TRBD2. The assigned J gene may be wrong: the sequence end matches TRBJ2-7 better. The CDR3 contains 16 residues. In germline, CDR1 is SGDLS, CDR2 YYNGEE. CDR3 nucleotides: TGTGCCAGCAGCCCTGGTCGTAGCGGGGGTTCCTACGAGCAGTACTTC. Encoded protein: CASSPGRSGGSYEQYF.

The chain has TRBV2 and TRBJ2-2; TRBD2 matches 15 bases. Germline-derived CDR1 and CDR2 are SNHLY and FYNNEI. The V segment lost 8 bases and the J segment 4 bases; nucleotides outside the gene matches: 8. The CDR3 runs 17 residues. CDR3 loop: CASRRTSGRAGTGELFF. For the CDR3, the DNA is TGTGCCAGCCGTAGGACTAGCGGGAGGGCGGGCACCGGGGAGCTGTTTTTT.

The table lists this clone with a few counts. The rearrangement joins TRBV4-1 to TRBJ2-1; the match to TRBD2 covers 10 bases. The V gene end was trimmed by 1 base and the J gene end by 5 bases; junction bases not matched to a gene: 5. This CDR3 spans 16 amino acids. Germline V lookup: CDR1 MGHRA, CDR2 YSYEKL. CDR3 in DNA: TGCGCCAGCAGCCAAGTTATCCTAGCGGGGGACAATGAGCAGTTCTTC. Residues: CASSQVILAGDNEQFF.

The chain carries TRBV9 and TRBJ2-5, with a possible D match to TRBD2 (6 bases). The CDR3 spans 15 residues. CDR1 SGDLS and CDR2 YYNGEE come from the germline V gene. V dropped 0 bases and J dropped 4 bases, with 13 bases sitting between them. CDR3 sequence reads: CASSVAGMGGETQYF. In nucleotides, the CDR3 is TGTGCCAGCAGCGTAGCAGGGATGGGGGGAGAGACCCAGTACTTC.

This clone has a single count. The chain recombines TRBV28 with TRBJ2-1, with TRBD2 matching over 14 bases. J was trimmed by 8 bases and V by 6 bases; bases with no gene match: 15. The CDR3 is 18 residues long. Germline lookup yields CDR1 MDHEN and CDR2 SYDVKM. Written as DNA, the CDR3 is TGTGCCAGCAGGTCGACTAGCGGGAGGGCCCTCGGGAGGGATGAGCAGTTCTTC. Its protein is CASRSTSGRALGRDEQFF.

This chain uses TRBV6-6 with TRBJ1-5; 8 positions agree with TRBD1. The CDR3 spans 15 residues. The ends lost 5 bases at V and 7 bases at J; junction bases unmatched: 10. In germline, CDR1 is MNHNY, CDR2 SVGAGI (reference sequence). The CDR3 spells CASSPSGGDRQPQHF. The CDR3 nucleotides read TGTGCCAGCAGTCCTTCAGGGGGCGACCGGCAGCCCCAGCATTTT.